This TCR beta chain derives from a study of shared clonotypes between healthy human individuals. V was shortened by 0 bases and J by 5 bases, with 12 bases between the two germline ends. CDR1 and CDR2 from the germline V gene are SGDLS and YYNGEE. The CDR3 spans 15 residues. An assay was performed, and its level was deep. This table comes from immunoSEQ multiplex PCR, and its TCRdb copy is limited to in-frame clones, with some not included. The sample lists about 490,000 clones, around 80% occurring once. Findings and caveats of the study: Represented diversity (both genetic and exposure-history) was limited by the small number of donors.

Turning to this clone: The antigen remains undetermined.

The sample comprised PBMCs. The chain is built from TRBV9 and TRBJ2-1, with a tentative D call TRBD1 (6 bases). This sequence originates from a woman in her forties in good health. Some clones in this sample may be carry-over from other donors' samples. This CDR3 reads CASSVAVWDNNEQFF. CDR3 nucleotides: TGTGCCAGCAGCGTAGCGGTCTGGGACAACAATGAGCAGTTCTTC.